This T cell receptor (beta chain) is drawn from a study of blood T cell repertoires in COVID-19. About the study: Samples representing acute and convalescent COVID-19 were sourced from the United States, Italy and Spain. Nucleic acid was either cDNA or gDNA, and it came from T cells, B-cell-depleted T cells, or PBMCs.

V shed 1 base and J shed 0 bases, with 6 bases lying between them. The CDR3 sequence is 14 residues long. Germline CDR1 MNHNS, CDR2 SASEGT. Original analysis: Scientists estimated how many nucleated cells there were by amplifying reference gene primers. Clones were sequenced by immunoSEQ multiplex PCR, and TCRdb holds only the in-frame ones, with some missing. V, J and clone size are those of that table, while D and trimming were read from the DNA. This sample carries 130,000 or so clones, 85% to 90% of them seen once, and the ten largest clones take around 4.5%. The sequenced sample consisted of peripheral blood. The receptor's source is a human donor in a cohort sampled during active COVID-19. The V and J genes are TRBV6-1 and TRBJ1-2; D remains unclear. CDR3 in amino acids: CASSEGPPNYGYTF. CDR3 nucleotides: TGTGCCAGCAGTGAAGGGCCACCTAACTATGGCTACACCTTC.